These 12 T cell receptor beta chains came from one sample sequenced in a study of blood T cell repertoires in COVID-19. Only in-frame clones appear in the TCRdb table, and some are missing; sequencing was by immunoSEQ multiplex PCR. In the table there are 100,000 or so clones, around 89% of which are singletons. Sequencing used peripheral blood. The origin of the receptors is a human donor with acute or convalescent COVID-19. The donor label of this sample is uncertain.

The V and J genes are TRBV4-1 and TRBJ2-2; 13 bases match TRBD2. V was clipped by 6 bases and J by 4 bases; unmatched bases: 2. Germline V CDR1 and CDR2: MGHRA, YSYEKL. The CDR3 contains 15 residues. This chain's CDR3 is CASSGLAGVTGELFF. The CDR3 nucleotides read TGCGCCAGCAGTGGACTAGCGGGGGTCACCGGGGAGCTGTTTTTT.

The J gene is TRBJ1-2, the V gene TRBV5-1; D possibly corresponds to TRBD1 (5 bases). Deletions cut 3 bases from V and 4 bases from J, with 16 bases between. The CDR3 sequence is 15 residues long. CDR1 is SGHRS and CDR2 is YFSETQ in the germline V gene. CDR3 amino acids: CASSSGQIRPYGYTF. In DNA form, the CDR3 reads TGCGCCAGCAGCTCAGGACAAATCCGCCCCTATGGCTACACCTTC.

This clone was counted a few times. V usage is TRBV11-2 and J usage is TRBJ1-2; a possible D gene is TRBD1 (5 bases). The V end was cut by 1 base, the J end by 2 bases, with 11 bases between. Germline CDR1 and CDR2: SGHAT and FQNNGV. The CDR3 runs to 15 residues. CDR3 coding DNA: TGTGCCAGCAGCTTAGCTCCAGGGATAAACTATGGCTACACCTTC. Residues: CASSLAPGINYGYTF.

The chain links TRBV5-1 to TRBJ1-2; 9 bases line up with TRBD1. The trim removed 3 bases at V and 8 bases at J, leaving 11 bases unmatched. The CDR3 spans 15 residues. CDR1 is SGHRS and CDR2 is YFSETQ in the germline V gene. CDR3 region: CASSSSGQGGGGYTF. CDR3 coding DNA: TGCGCCAGCAGCTCCTCGGGACAGGGCGGGGGCGGCTACACCTTC.

The chain has TRBV20-1 and TRBJ2-5; D call uncertain. This CDR3 has 10 residues. Trimming pared 5 bases from V and 2 bases from J, leaving 3 bases between. CDR1 DFQATT and CDR2 SNEGSKA come from the germline V gene (reference sequence). The CDR3 DNA follows: TGCAGTGCTCCACAAGAGACCCAGTACTTC. Translated: CSAPQETQYF.

The rearrangement links TRBV30 to TRBJ2-1; a possible D gene is TRBD2 (5 bases). Germline V lookup: CDR1 GTSNPN, CDR2 SVGIG (reference sequence). V lost 8 bases, J lost 7 bases, and 18 bases lay in between. The CDR3 is 13 residues long. The CDR3 reads CAREGANTNEQFF. The CDR3 coding sequence is TGTGCCCGAGAGGGAGCTAATACAAATGAGCAGTTCTTC.

The rearrangement uses TRBV18 and TRBJ2-6; 8 bases align to TRBD1. CDR3 size: 16 residues. Losses at the gene ends were 2 bases for V and 2 bases for J; bases not matched to a gene: 2. Germline V CDR1 and CDR2: KGHSH, LQKENI. CDR3 amino acids: CASSPKQGAGANVLTF. As DNA, the CDR3 is TGTGCCAGCTCACCAAAACAGGGGGCTGGGGCCAACGTCCTGACTTTC.

This rearrangement joins TRBV5-4 to TRBJ2-5, with D uncertain. V was shortened by 0 bases and J by 0 bases, with 6 bases between the two germline ends. Germline V CDR1 and CDR2: SGHNT, YYREEE (reference sequence). The CDR3 totals 14 residues. CDR3 residues: CASSLGLYQETQYF. DNA for the CDR3: TGTGCCAGCAGCTTGGGGCTGTACCAAGAGACCCAGTACTTC.

The chain recombines TRBV6-5 with TRBJ1-2; 7 nucleotides line up with TRBD1. From germline, CDR1 is MNHEY and CDR2 SVGAGI. Trimming cost V 0 bases and J 4 bases; bases outside gene matches: 2. There are 14 residues in the CDR3. CDR3 coding DNA: TGTGCCAGCAGTTACTCGACAGGGATCTATGGCTACACCTTC. Protein sequence: CASSYSTGIYGYTF.

This clone was observed a single time. This chain joins TRBV14 and TRBJ2-2; D unclear. V dropped 2 bases and J dropped 6 bases, with 10 bases sitting between them. Germline CDR1 reads SGHDN; CDR2 reads FVKESK. The CDR3 runs 14 residues. CDR3 loop: CASSQINSAGELFF. The CDR3 coding sequence is TGTGCCAGCAGCCAAATCAATTCGGCCGGGGAGCTGTTTTTT.

This clone was seen a single time. This sequence joins TRBV7-6 and TRBJ2-6; D is possibly TRBD1 (6 bases). The V and J ends lost 0 bases and 0 bases respectively, with 21 bases between them. This CDR3 spans 21 amino acids. Germline values: CDR1 SGHVS, CDR2 FNYEAQ. The CDR3 DNA reads TGTGCCAGCAGCTTAGCCCAACAGGGATTCTTGGGAACCTCTGGGGCCAACGTCCTGACTTTC. Residues: CASSLAQQGFLGTSGANVLTF.

J is TRBJ2-7 and V is TRBV6-4, with D perhaps TRBD1 (6 bases). V was clipped by 4 bases and J by 7 bases, with 17 bases between them. The length of the CDR3 is 14 residues. Germline lookup yields CDR1 MRHNA and CDR2 SNTAGT. CDR3 sequence: CASSGSWDKVEQYF. DNA of the CDR3: TGTGCCAGCAGTGGGTCTTGGGACAAGGTGGAGCAGTACTTC.